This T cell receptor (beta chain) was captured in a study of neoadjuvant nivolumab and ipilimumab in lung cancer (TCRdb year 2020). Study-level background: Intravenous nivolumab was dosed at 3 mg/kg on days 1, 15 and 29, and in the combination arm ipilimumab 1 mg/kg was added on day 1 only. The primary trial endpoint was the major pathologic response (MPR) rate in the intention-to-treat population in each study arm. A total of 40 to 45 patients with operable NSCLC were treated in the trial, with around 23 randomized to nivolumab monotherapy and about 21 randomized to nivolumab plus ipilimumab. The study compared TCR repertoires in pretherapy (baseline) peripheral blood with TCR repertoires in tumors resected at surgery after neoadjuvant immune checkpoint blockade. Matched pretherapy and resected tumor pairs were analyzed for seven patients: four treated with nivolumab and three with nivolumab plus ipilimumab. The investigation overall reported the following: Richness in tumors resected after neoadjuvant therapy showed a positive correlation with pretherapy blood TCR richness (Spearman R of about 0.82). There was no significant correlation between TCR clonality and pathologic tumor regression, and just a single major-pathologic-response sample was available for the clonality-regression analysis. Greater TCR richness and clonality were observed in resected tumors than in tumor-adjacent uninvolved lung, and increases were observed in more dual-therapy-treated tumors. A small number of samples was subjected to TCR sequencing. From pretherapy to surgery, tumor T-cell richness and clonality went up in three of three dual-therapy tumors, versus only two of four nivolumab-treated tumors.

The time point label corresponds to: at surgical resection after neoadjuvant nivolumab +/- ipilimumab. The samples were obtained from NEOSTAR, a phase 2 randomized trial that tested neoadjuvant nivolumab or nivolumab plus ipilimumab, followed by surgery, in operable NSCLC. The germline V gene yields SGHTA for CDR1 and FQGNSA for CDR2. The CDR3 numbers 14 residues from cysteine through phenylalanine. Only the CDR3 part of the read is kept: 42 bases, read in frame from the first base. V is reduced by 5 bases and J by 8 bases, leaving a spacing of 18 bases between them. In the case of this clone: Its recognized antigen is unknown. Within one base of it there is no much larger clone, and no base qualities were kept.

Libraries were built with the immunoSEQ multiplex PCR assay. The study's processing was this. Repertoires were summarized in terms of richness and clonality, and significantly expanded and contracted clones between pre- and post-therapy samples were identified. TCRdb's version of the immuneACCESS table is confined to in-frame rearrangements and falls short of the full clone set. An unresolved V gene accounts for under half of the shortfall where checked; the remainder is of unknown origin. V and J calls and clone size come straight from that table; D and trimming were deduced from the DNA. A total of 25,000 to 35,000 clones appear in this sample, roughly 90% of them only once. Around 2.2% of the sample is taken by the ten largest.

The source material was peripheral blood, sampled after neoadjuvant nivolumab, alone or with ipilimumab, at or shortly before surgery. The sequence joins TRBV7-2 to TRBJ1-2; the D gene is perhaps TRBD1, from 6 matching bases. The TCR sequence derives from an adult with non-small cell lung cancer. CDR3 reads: CASSLGQPREGYTF. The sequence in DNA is TGTGCCAGCAGCCTTGGACAGCCGCGGGAGGGCTACACCTTC. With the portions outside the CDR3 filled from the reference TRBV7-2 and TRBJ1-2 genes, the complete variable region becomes GAGVSQSPSNKVTEKGKDVELRCDPISGHTALYWYRQSLGQGLEFLIYFQGNSAPDKSGLPSDRFSAERTGGSVSTLTIQRTQQEDSAVYLCASSLGQPREGYTFGSGTRLTVV.